The rows below give T cell receptor beta chains drawn from one sample of a study of a mutant IDH1 vaccine in newly diagnosed glioma. Data came from immunoSEQ multiplex PCR; TCRdb stores just in-frame clones and leaves some out. The sample gives fewer than 30,000 clones, 80% of which show up once; roughly 8.2% is in the top ten. No antigen has been assigned to these receptors. The sequencing used PBMCs, collected from a glioma patient whose treatment included an IDH1 peptide vaccine. These receptors all come from a woman aged 18-29 years with glioma. Each CDR3 is given with its conserved first and last residue.

>TRBJ2-7|TRBV7-2
CASSFFDYSSYEQYF
>TRBJ2-1|TRBV7-2
CASSPDYNEQFF
>TRBJ2-7|TRBV5-6
CASRSRTTRNVYEQYF
>TRBJ1-5|TRBV5-1
CASRQLFEVGDSNQPQHF
>TRBJ2-7|TRBV10-3
CAISESTRTREIYEQYF
>TRBJ1-1|TRBV11-3
CASSLNQANTEAFF
>TRBJ1-2|TRBV5-1
CASSRDRAGYTF
>TRBJ2-2|TRBV7-9
CASSLWQGNGELFF
>TRBJ2-6|TRBV28
CASTDRVNSGANVLTF
>TRBJ2-3|TRBV5-4
CASSGRGQGTDTQYF
>TRBJ2-5|TRBV27
CASSSFGLGLETQYF
>TRBJ2-1|TRBV5-1
CASSLAGLAGGNEQFF
>TRBJ2-5|TRBV29-1
CSVVGTGMPEETQYF
>TRBJ1-5|TRBV10-3
CAISESSNQPQHF
>TRBJ2-7|TRBV19
CASSIDRASYEQYF
>TRBJ2-5|TRBV18
CASSPSSVQETQYF
>TRBJ2-7|TRBV4-1
CASSQDPGNYEQYF
>TRBJ2-7|TRBV5-6
CASSLASGYEQYF
>TRBJ2-1|TRBV6-6
CASRRTGETDFNEQFF
>TRBJ2-2|TRBV14
CASSQAGEYTGELFF
>TRBJ2-5|TRBV11-2
CASSPTPSTSGQETQYF
>TRBJ2-3|TRBV9
CASSVLETTDTQYF
>TRBJ2-7|TRBV23-1
CASSQSRGTEAYEQYF
>TRBJ2-7|TRBV6-5
CASSSPGRAYEQYF
>TRBJ1-1|TRBV4-1
CASSQDEIEAFF
>TRBJ1-2|TRBV30
CAWSPGTGLGYTF
>TRBJ2-5|TRBV25-1
CASSQWENQETQYF
>TRBJ2-3|TRBV7-8
CASSSRGGSKKAGGTDTQYF
>TRBJ1-2|TRBV11-2
CASSTTDGALGGYTF
>TRBJ1-2|TRBV5-1
CASSLARGDYGYTF
>TRBJ2-6|TRBV7-3
CASSPIPAGSTGTGANVLTF
>TRBJ2-3|TRBV6-5
CASSLGLGVTDTQYF
>TRBJ1-2|TRBV7-9
CASSLNNGGYTF
>TRBJ2-7|TRBV9
CASSRGVQQSGNNEQYF
>TRBJ2-7|TRBV11-1
CASSLGGQGPYEQYF
>TRBJ2-1|TRBV19
CATREASSYNEQFF
>TRBJ2-3|TRBV29-1
CSVESPGAGTDTQYF
>TRBJ1-5|TRBV30
CAWSPTRVIEQPQHF
>TRBJ1-4|TRBV11-1
CASSSSERSPNEKLFF
>TRBJ2-3|TRBV19
CASSTFTDTQYF
>TRBJ2-3|TRBV5-1
CASSEGGDTDTQYF
>TRBJ2-7|TRBV10-3
CAISEPGILFF
>TRBJ1-4|TRBV5-4
CASSSGGGGEKLFF
>TRBJ2-2|TRBV5-1
CASSSTLQELFF
>TRBJ2-7|TRBV5-1
CASSLGFDLGPTGSEQYF